Each of the 20 T cell receptor beta chains below was sequenced from the same sample in a study of T cells after yellow fever vaccination. TCRdb re-derived calls from the 5' RACE reads in MiXCR, one entry per CDR3 protein. Here the sample spans roughly 120,000 distinct CDR3 sequences, 8.4% being singletons. The source was CD8+ T cells sorted from PBMCs, collected 45 days after the yellow fever booster vaccination. These receptors were collected from a young man who received the YFV17D yellow fever vaccine.

This clonotype was seen many times. The genes are TRBV29-1 and TRBJ2-3; D uncertain. From germline, CDR1 is SQVTM and CDR2 ANQGSEA. V was clipped by 4 bases and J by 3 bases, with 8 bases between them. This CDR3 has 12 residues. The chain's CDR3 is CSVVAGTDTQYF. The CDR3 bases are TGCAGCGTTGTAGCCGGGACAGATACGCAGTATTTT.

The CDR3 here is CASRGTSGSLREEVQYF. The CDR3 DNA is TGTGCCAGCAGAGGGACTAGCGGGAGTCTAAGGGAGGAAGTGCAGTACTTC. This sequence joins TRBV7-2 and TRBJ2-7; 14 bases are a match to TRBD2. The V segment lost 6 bases and the J segment 9 bases; nucleotides outside the gene matches: 16. There are 17 residues in the CDR3. CDR1 is SGHTA, CDR2 FQGNSA, per germline.

At least ten counts were recorded for this clonotype. The rearrangement joins TRBV7-9 to TRBJ2-2; 7 bases map to TRBD2. This CDR3 has 15 amino acids. The J segment lost 1 base and the V segment lost 4 bases, leaving 3 bases of the junction unmatched. Germline CDR1 SEHNR, CDR2 FQNEAQ (reference sequence). The chain's CDR3 is CASSSLAVNTGELFF. The CDR3, as DNA: TGTGCCAGCAGCTCCCTAGCGGTGAACACCGGGGAGCTGTTTTTT.

Many counts were recorded for this clonotype. CDR3 coding DNA: TGTGCCAGCAGTTACGGGCAGGCTCCCCAAGAGACCCAGTACTTC. Protein sequence: CASSYGQAPQETQYF. J is TRBJ2-5 and V is TRBV6-5, with no clear D. This CDR3 is built from 15 residues. Germline loops: CDR1 MNHEY, CDR2 SVGAGI. Deletions cut 2 bases from V and 1 base from J, with 11 bases between.

The CDR3 DNA reads as TGTGCCAGCAGCGAGAACCAGCGGGAGCTGAGCGGGGAGCTGTTTTTT. Translated, it gives CASSENQRELSGELFF. The J gene is TRBJ2-2, the V gene TRBV7-9; 8 bases align to TRBD2. The germline CDR1 and CDR2 sequences are SEHNR and FQNEAQ (reference sequence). Germline trimming cut 5 bases from V and 7 bases from J; bases unmatched to any gene: 12. CDR3 size: 16 residues.

This clonotype came up a few times. The rearrangement joins TRBV5-4 to TRBJ2-5; 9 nucleotides match TRBD1. Looked up from germline, CDR1 is SGHNT and CDR2 is YYREEE (reference sequence). The V gene end was trimmed by 0 bases and the J gene end by 4 bases; junction bases not matched to a gene: 4. The CDR3 spans 15 residues. CDR3 coding DNA: TGTGCCAGCAGCTTGGGGGACAGGGAAACAGAGACCCAGTACTTC. Amino acid sequence: CASSLGDRETETQYF.

This clonotype was picked up many times. The chain has TRBV12-3 or TRBV12-4 and TRBJ1-3; D unclear. The CDR3 consists of 15 residues. Trimming removed 5 bases from V and 1 base from J, with 12 bases in between. The CDR3 sequence is CASSRGSQSGNTIYF. The CDR3 nucleotides read TGTGCCAGCAGTCGCGGGAGCCAGTCTGGAAACACCATATATTTT.

V is TRBV28 and J is TRBJ2-5, with D uncertain. There are 11 residues in the CDR3. CDR1 is MDHEN and CDR2 is SYDVKM in the germline V gene. Trimming shortened V by 3 bases and J by 5 bases, and 4 bases separated the two germline ends. The CDR3 DNA sequence: TGTGCCAGCAGTTTTGCGGAGACCCAGTACTTC. Translation: CASSFAETQYF.

This clonotype came up many times. The gene calls are TRBV27 and TRBJ2-3; D gene uncertain. The CDR3 has 14 amino acids. CDR1 is MNHEY and CDR2 is SMNVEV in the germline V gene (reference sequence). V dropped 5 bases and J dropped 4 bases, with 13 bases sitting between them. The CDR3 protein is CASSTNPGADTQYF. For the CDR3, the DNA is TGTGCCAGCAGTACCAATCCGGGCGCAGATACGCAGTATTTT.

This clonotype came up many times. This rearrangement joins TRBV9 to TRBJ2-7, with D perhaps TRBD1 (5 bases). From germline, CDR1 is SGDLS and CDR2 YYNGEE. This CDR3 has 15 residues. The V gene lost 4 bases and the J gene lost 3 bases, with 17 bases spanning the gap. The CDR3 loop reads CASSTHLGRSYEQYF. For the CDR3, the DNA is TGTGCCAGCAGCACCCACCTGGGGCGGAGCTACGAGCAGTACTTC.

This clonotype was recorded many times. The rearrangement uses TRBV24-1 and TRBJ2-2; 8 bases are a match to TRBD1. The CDR3 is 19 amino acids. Germline CDR1 KGHDR, CDR2 SFDVKD. Losses at the gene ends were 2 bases for V and 3 bases for J; bases not matched to a gene: 13. The CDR3, as DNA: TGTGCCACCAGTGATTCAGGGGGCGCGATACTGCCTGACACCGGGGAGCTGTTTTTT. It is translated as CATSDSGGAILPDTGELFF.

This clonotype was recorded at least ten times. The gene calls are TRBV12-3 or TRBV12-4 and TRBJ2-7; TRBD2 is a possible D gene (6 bases). With 6 bases removed from V and 3 bases from J, the gap between germline ends came to 18 bases. This CDR3 is 15 amino acids long. CDR3 nucleotide sequence: TGTGCCAGCAGACCCGGGGGAGGAGCGGGCTACGAGCAGTACTTC. This sequence encodes CASRPGGGAGYEQYF.

This clonotype has more than one count but fewer than ten. V and J are TRBV5-5 and TRBJ2-7; perhaps TRBD2 as D (5 bases). CDR3 size: 16 residues. Per germline, CDR1 SGHKS and CDR2 YYEKEE (reference sequence). V lost 2 bases to trimming and J lost 5 bases, with 20 bases between them. The CDR3 nucleotides read TGTGCCAGCAGCTTACGAGCGGCGAGGCCAGAGGACGAGCAGTACTTC. Its translation is CASSLRAARPEDEQYF.

This clonotype was seen many times. The chain links TRBV19 to TRBJ2-5; either TRBD1 or TRBD2 may supply D (5 bases each). The V and J ends lost 3 bases and 4 bases respectively, with 12 bases between them. Germline-derived CDR1 and CDR2 are LNHDA and SQIVND (reference sequence). This CDR3 is built from 14 residues. CDR3: CASSIGAGRETQYF. CDR3 DNA sequence: TGTGCCAGTAGTATCGGGGCTGGCAGAGAGACCCAGTACTTC.

This clonotype has at least ten counts. This chain links TRBV7-9 with TRBJ2-7; the match to TRBD2 covers 9 bases. This CDR3 contains 14 residues. Per germline, CDR1 SEHNR and CDR2 FQNEAQ (reference sequence). Trimming took 5 bases from V and 5 from J; bases not matched to a gene: 7. The CDR3: CASSISGSPNEQYF. The CDR3 DNA reads as TGTGCCAGCAGCATTAGCGGGAGCCCCAACGAGCAGTACTTC.

This chain joins TRBV9 and TRBJ1-1; 8 bases map to TRBD1. The CDR3 length is 14 residues. The junction had 5 bases not matched to a gene; V was cut back by 4 bases and J by 3 bases. CDR1 and CDR2 (germline): SGDLS, YYNGEE. The CDR3 coding sequence is TGTGCCAGCAGCCAGACAGGGGAACACACTGAAGCTTTCTTT. Its protein is CASSQTGEHTEAFF.

Turning to this clonotype: This may be a read error: a much more frequent sequence differs by one nucleotide. The rearrangement joins TRBV6-6 to TRBJ2-5, with 8 nucleotides matching TRBD2. The V gene's germline CDR1 is MNHNY and CDR2 SVGAGI (reference sequence). This CDR3 is 11 amino acids long. CDR3 DNA sequence: TGTACCAGCGGGAGTTCGGAGACCCAGTACTTC. Its translation: CTSGSSETQYF.

Of note for this clonotype: One base away lies a much larger clone, so this may be a sequencing read error. CDR3 region: CASTQAKGRKDTGELFF. The CDR3 DNA reads TGTGCCAGCACCCAAGCAAAGGGGCGCAAGGACACCGGGGAGCTGTTTTTT. This chain joins TRBV21-1 and TRBJ2-2; the table's D call TRBD1 went unverified against the DNA. TRBV21-1 has pseudogene status. The CDR3 is 17 amino acids.

With respect to this clonotype: Possible read error: a much larger clone is one base away. V usage is TRBV12-3 or TRBV12-4 and J usage is TRBJ2-2, with D tentatively TRBD2 (6 bases). Trimming cost V 5 bases and J 4 bases, with 14 bases left between them. This CDR3 region has 15 residues. DNA for the CDR3: TGTGCCAGCAGTCCCGGGAGCGAATTCACCGGGGAGCTGTTTTTT. Its translation is CASSPGSEFTGELFF.

This clonotype turned up a few times. The V gene is TRBV12-3 or TRBV12-4, the J gene TRBJ2-1; D uncertain. CDR3 length: 13 amino acids. Trimming took 4 bases from V and 3 from J, leaving 7 bases between them. The chain's CDR3 is CASSSFGYNEQFF. As DNA, the CDR3 is TGTGCCAGCAGTTCGTTCGGCTACAATGAGCAGTTCTTC.